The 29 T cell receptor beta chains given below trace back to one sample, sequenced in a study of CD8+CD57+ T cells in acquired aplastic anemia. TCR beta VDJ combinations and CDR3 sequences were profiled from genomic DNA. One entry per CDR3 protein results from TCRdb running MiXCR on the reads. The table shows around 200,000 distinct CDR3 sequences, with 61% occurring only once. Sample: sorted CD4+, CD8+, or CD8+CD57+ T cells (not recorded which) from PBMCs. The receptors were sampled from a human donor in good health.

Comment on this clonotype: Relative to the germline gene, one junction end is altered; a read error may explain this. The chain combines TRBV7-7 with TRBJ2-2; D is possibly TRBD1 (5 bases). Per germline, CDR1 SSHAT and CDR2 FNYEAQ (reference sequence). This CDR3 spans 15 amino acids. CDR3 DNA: TGTGCTAGCAGCCAAGGGGTTGGGAATATTGGGGAGCTGTTTTTT. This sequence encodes CASSQGVGNIGELFF.

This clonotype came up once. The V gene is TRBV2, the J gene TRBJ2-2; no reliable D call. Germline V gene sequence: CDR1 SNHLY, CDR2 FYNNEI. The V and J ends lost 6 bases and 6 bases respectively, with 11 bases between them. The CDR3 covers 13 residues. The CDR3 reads CASSVDQAGELFF. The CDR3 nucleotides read TGTGCCAGCAGCGTAGACCAGGCCGGGGAGCTGTTTTTT.

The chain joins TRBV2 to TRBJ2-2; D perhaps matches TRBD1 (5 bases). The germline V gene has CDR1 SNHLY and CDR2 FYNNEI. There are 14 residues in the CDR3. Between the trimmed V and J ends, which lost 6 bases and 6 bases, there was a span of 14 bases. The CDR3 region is CASRPQGWAGELFF. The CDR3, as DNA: TGTGCCAGCAGACCTCAGGGTTGGGCCGGGGAGCTGTTTTTT.

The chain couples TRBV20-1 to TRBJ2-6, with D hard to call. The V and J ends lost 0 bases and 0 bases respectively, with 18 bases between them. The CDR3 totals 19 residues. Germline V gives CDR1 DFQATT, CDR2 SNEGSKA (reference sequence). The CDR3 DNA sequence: TGCAGTGCTAGAGATCGAGTTGCAGGATTCTCCTCTGGGGCCAACGTCCTGACTTTC. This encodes CSARDRVAGFSSGANVLTF.

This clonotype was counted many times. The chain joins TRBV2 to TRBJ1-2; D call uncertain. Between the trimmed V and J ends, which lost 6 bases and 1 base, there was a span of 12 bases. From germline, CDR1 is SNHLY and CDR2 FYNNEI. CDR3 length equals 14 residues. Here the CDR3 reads CASRGGSNNYGYTF. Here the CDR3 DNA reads TGTGCCAGCAGGGGCGGATCCAATAACTATGGCTACACCTTC.

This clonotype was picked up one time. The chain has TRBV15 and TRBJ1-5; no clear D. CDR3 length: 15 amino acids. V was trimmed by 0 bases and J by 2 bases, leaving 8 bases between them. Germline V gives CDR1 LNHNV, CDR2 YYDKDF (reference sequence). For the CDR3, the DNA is TGTGCCACCAGCAGAGATCTTGGAGGCAATCAGCCCCAGCATTTT. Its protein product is CATSRDLGGNQPQHF.

CDR3 residues: CASSDLTGKYGYTF. CDR3 coding DNA: TGCGCCAGCAGTGACCTGACAGGGAAGTATGGCTACACCTTC. The chain has TRBV10-2 and TRBJ1-2, with 7 bases aligning to TRBD1. This CDR3 is built from 14 residues. J was trimmed by 5 bases and V by 3 bases; bases with no gene match: 6. The germline V gene has CDR1 WSHSY and CDR2 SAAADI.

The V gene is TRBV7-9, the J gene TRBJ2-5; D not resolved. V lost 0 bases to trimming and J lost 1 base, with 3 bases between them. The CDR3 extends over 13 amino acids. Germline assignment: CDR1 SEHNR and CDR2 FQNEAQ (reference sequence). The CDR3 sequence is CASSLAVQETQYF. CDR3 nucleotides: TGTGCCAGCAGCTTAGCGGTCCAAGAGACCCAGTACTTC. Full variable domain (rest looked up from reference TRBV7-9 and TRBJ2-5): DTGVSQNPRHKITKRGQNVTFRCDPISEHNRLYWYRQTLGQGPEFLTYFQNEAQLEKSRLLSDRFSAERPKGSFSTLEIQRTEQGDSAMYLCASSLAVQETQYFGPGTRLLVL.

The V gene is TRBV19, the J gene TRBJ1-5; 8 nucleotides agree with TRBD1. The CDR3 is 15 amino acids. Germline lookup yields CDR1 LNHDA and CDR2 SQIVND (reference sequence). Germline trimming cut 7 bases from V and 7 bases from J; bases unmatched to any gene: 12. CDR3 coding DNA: TGTGCCAGTACCACAGGACAGGGAGGAGGACAGCCCCAGCATTTT. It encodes CASTTGQGGGQPQHF.

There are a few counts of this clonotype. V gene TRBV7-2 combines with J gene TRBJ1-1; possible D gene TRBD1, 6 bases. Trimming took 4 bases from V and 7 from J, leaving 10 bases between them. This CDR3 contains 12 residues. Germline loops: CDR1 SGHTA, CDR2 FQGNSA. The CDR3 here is CASSSTGFEAFF. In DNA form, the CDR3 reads TGTGCCAGCAGCTCAACAGGGTTTGAAGCTTTCTTT.

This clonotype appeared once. The CDR3 coding sequence is TGTGCCAGCTCGTCGGGGACAGGGATGATGGAGACCCAGTACTTC. It encodes CASSSGTGMMETQYF. This chain joins TRBV25-1 and TRBJ2-5, with 9 bases aligning to TRBD1. Germline V gene data show CDR1 as MGHDK and CDR2 as SYGVNS. The CDR3 runs to 15 residues. V lost 8 bases to trimming and J lost 5 bases; unmatched junction nucleotides: 12.

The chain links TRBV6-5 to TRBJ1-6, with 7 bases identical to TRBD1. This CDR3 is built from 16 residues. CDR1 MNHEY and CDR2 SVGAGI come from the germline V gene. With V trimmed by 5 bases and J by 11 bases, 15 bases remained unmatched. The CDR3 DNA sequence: TGTGCCAGCAGTGAGAATCGTCCGGGACAGAATCCACCCCTCCACTTT. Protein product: CASSENRPGQNPPLHF.

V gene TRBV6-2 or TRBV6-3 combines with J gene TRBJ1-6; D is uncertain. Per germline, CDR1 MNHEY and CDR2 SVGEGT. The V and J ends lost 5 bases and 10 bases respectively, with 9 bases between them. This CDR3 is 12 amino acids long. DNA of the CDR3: TGTGCCAGCAGTGAAGCGGGGTCACCCCTCCACTTT. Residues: CASSEAGSPLHF.

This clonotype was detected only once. This chain's CDR3 is CASSDLAEPQETQYF. Here the CDR3 DNA reads TGCGCCAGCAGTGATTTGGCAGAACCCCAAGAGACCCAGTACTTC. The chain uses TRBV10-1 and TRBJ2-5; no clear D. This CDR3 contains 15 residues. Deletions cut 3 bases from V and 1 base from J, with 12 bases between. CDR1 is WNHNN, CDR2 SYGVQD, per germline (reference sequence).

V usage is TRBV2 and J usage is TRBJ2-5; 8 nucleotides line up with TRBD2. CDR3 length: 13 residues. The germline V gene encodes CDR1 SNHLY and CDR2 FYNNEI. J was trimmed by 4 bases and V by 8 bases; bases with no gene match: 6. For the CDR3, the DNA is TGTGCCAGCCATCGGGGGGGGGCAGAGACCCAGTACTTC. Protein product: CASHRGGAETQYF.

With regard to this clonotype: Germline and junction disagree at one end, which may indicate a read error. CDR3 bases: TGCGCCAGCAGCTGGGCACTGACAGGGGAAATCTCCTACGAGCAGTACTTC. Translated, it gives CASSWALTGEISYEQYF. The V gene is TRBV7-2, the J gene TRBJ2-7, with 8 bases aligning to TRBD1. The CDR3 has 17 residues. Germline V CDR1 and CDR2: SGHTA, FQGNSA.

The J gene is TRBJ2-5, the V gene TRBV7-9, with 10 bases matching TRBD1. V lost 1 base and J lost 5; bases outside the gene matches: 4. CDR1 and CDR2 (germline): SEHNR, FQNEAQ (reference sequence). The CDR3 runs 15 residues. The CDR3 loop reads CASSLGQGAGETQYF. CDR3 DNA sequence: TGTGCCAGCAGCTTAGGACAGGGGGCGGGTGAGACCCAGTACTTC.

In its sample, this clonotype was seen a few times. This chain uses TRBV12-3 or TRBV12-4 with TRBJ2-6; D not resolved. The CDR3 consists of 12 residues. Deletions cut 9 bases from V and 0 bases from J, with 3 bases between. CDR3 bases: TGTGCCAGTCACTCTGGGGCCAACGTCCTGACTTTC. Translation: CASHSGANVLTF.

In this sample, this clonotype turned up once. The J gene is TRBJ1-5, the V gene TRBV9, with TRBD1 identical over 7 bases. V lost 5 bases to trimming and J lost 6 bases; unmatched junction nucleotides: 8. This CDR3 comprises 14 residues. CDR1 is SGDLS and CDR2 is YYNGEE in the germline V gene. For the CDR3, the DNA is TGTGCCAGCAGTTTCTTAGGGGGCGGTCAGCCCCAGCATTTT. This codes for CASSFLGGGQPQHF. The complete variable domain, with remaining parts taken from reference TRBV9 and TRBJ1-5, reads DSGVTQTPKHLITATGQRVTLRCSPRSGDLSVYWYQQSLDQGLQFLIQYYNGEERAKGNILERFSAQQFPDLHSELNLSSLELGDSALYFCASSFLGGGQPQHFGDGTRLSIL.

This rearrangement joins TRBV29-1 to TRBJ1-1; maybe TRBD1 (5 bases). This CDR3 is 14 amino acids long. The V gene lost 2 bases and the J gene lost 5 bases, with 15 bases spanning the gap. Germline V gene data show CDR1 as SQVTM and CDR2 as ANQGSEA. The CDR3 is CSVEPQRGLTEAFF. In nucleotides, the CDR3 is TGCAGCGTTGAACCACAGCGGGGGTTGACTGAAGCTTTCTTT.

The CDR3 protein is CASSPSWGARGEQFF. CDR3 sequence (DNA): TGTGCCAGCAGCCCCTCCTGGGGGGCAAGAGGTGAGCAGTTCTTC. The rearrangement links TRBV6-4 to TRBJ2-1; D assignment may be TRBD1 or TRBD2 (6 bases each). The CDR3 is 15 residues long. V gave up 6 bases and J gave up 9 bases, with 21 bases separating them. Germline V gene data show CDR1 as MRHNA and CDR2 as SNTAGT.

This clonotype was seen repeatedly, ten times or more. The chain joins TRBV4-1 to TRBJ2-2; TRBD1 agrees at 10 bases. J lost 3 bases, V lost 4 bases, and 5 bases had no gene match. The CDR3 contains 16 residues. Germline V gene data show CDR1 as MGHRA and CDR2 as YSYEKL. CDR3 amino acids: CASSPRDRGYTGELFF. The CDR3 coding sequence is TGCGCCAGCAGCCCCAGGGACAGGGGCTACACCGGGGAGCTGTTTTTT.

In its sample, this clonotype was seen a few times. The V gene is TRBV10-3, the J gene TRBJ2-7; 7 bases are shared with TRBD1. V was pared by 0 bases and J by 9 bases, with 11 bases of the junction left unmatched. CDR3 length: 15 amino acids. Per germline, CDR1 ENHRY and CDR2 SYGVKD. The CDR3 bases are TGTGCCATCAGTGAGTCCGGGACAGCTACGAAGGGGCAGTACTTC. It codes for CAISESGTATKGQYF.

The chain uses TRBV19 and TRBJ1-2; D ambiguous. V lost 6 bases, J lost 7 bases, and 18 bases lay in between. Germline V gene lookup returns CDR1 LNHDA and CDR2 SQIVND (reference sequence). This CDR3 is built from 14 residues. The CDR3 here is CASRSGMESGGYTF. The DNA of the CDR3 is TGTGCCAGTAGGTCCGGGATGGAAAGTGGTGGCTACACCTTC. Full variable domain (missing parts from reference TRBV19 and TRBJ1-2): DGGITQSPKYLFRKEGQNVTLSCEQNLNHDAMYWYRQDPGQGLRLIYYSQIVNDFQKGDIAEGYSVSREKKESFPLTVTSAQKNPTAFYLCASRSGMESGGYTFGSGTRLTVV.

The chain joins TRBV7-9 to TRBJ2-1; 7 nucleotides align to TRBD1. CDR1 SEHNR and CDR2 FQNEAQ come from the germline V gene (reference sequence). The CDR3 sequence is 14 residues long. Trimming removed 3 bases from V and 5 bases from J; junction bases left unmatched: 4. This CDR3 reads CASSLVGQHNEQFF. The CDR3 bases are TGTGCCAGCAGCTTGGTGGGACAGCACAATGAGCAGTTCTTC.

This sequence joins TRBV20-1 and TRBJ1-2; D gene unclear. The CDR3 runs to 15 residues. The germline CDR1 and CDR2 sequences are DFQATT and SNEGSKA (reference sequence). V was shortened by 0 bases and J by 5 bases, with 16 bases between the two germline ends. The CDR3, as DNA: TGCAGTGCTAGAGATAGGGCAGAGGCCCGATATGGCTACACCTTC. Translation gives CSARDRAEARYGYTF.

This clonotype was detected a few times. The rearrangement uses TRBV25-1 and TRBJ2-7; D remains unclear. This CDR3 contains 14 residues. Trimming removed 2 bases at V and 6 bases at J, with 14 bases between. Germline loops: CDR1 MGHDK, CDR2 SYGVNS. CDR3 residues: CASSEDLKAGEQYF. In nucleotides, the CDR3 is TGTGCCAGCAGTGAAGATCTTAAGGCAGGCGAGCAGTACTTC.

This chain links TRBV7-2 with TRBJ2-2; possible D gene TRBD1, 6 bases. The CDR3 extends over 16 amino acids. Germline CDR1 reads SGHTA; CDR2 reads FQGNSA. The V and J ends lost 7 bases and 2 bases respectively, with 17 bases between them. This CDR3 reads CASTSWGPGNTGELFF. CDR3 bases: TGTGCCAGCACCTCATGGGGGCCAGGAAACACCGGGGAGCTGTTTTTT.

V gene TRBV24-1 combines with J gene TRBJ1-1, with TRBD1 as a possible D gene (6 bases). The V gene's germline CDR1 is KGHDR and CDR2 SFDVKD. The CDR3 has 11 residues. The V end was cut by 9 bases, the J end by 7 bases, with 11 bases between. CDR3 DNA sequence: TGTGCCACCTCTACAGGGAATGAAGCTTTCTTT. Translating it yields CATSTGNEAFF.